This T cell receptor beta chain emerged from a study of blood T cell repertoires in COVID-19. Study context: Samples came from the United States, Italy and Spain, spanning acute and convalescent COVID-19.

This CDR3 has 15 residues. In the source study's methods: Amplified reference gene primers provided the basis for estimating nucleated cell counts. Libraries were prepared by immunoSEQ multiplex PCR; TCRdb keeps only in-frame clonotypes and omits some of them. V and J calls and clone size come straight from that table; D and trimming were deduced from the DNA. Seen here are fewer than 300,000 clones, 82% observed once, and the top ten hold roughly 3.1%. This TCR came from a woman in her late teens or twenties with acute or convalescent COVID-19. J is TRBJ2-1 and V is TRBV21-1; TRBD2 is the table's D call, not checked against the DNA. TRBV21-1 is reported as a pseudogene. Sequencing was performed on peripheral blood. CDR3 DNA sequence: TGTGCCAGCAGCCCCCGGACTAGCGCGGACAATGAGCAGTTCTTC. Protein product: CASSPRTSADNEQFF.